This passage covers 30 T cell receptor beta chains from one sample sequenced in a study of blood T cell repertoires in COVID-19. Sequenced by immunoSEQ multiplex PCR; TCRdb stores in-frame clones only, minus some. In the table there are around 160,000 clones, roughly 77% of which are singletons. Sequences were obtained from peripheral blood. These receptors came from a human donor in a cohort sampled during active COVID-19.

This clone appeared a few times. This chain joins TRBV27 and TRBJ2-7; D might be TRBD2 (6 bases). V was cut by 5 bases and J by 7 bases, with 21 bases left in between. From germline, CDR1 is MNHEY and CDR2 SMNVEV (reference sequence). CDR3 length: 15 amino acids. The CDR3: CASSILGAGFGEQYF. The CDR3 DNA follows: TGTGCCAGCAGTATCCTCGGGGCGGGGTTCGGTGAGCAGTACTTC.

The rearrangement links TRBV19 to TRBJ2-2; D is unresolved. The CDR3 loop spans 15 amino acids. CDR1 LNHDA and CDR2 SQIVND come from the germline V gene (reference sequence). The V gene lost 6 bases and the J gene lost 0 bases, with 11 bases spanning the gap. DNA of the CDR3: TGTGCCAGTAGGGAGAGCCTTTCGAACACCGGGGAGCTGTTTTTT. It yields the protein CASRESLSNTGELFF.

Details on this clone: A read error may produce the germline difference seen at one junction end. The V call is TRBV7-7, the J call TRBJ2-7, with TRBD2 identical over 14 bases. CDR1 and CDR2 (germline): SSHAT, FNYEAQ (reference sequence). The length of the CDR3 is 18 residues. The CDR3 region has the DNA TGTGCTAGCAGCTTAGCGTTCATGGGGACTAGCGGGAGCGCCGAGCAGTACTTC. Its protein product is CASSLAFMGTSGSAEQYF.

The V and J genes are TRBV28 and TRBJ2-6; no reliable D call. V was pared by 7 bases and J by 0 bases, with 10 bases between. Germline loops: CDR1 MDHEN, CDR2 SYDVKM. This CDR3 is built from 15 residues. The DNA of the CDR3 is TGTGCCAGCATCCTCGCAGGCTCTGGGGCCAACGTCCTGACTTTC. Its protein product is CASILAGSGANVLTF.

This clone was counted a single time. This chain joins TRBV5-1 and TRBJ2-5, with 7 positions matching TRBD1. CDR3 size: 14 residues. CDR1 and CDR2 (germline): SGHRS, YFSETQ. V shed 5 bases and J 5 bases; nucleotides not matched to a gene: 9. This chain's CDR3 is CASSRTPGQETQYF. In nucleotides, the CDR3 is TGCGCCAGCAGTAGAACCCCGGGACAGGAGACCCAGTACTTC.

This clone was counted between two and nine times. The J gene is TRBJ2-3, the V gene TRBV7-8; no firm D call. This CDR3 is built from 14 residues. The germline gives CDR1 SGHVS, CDR2 FQNEAQ. The ends were cut back, 3 bases at V and 3 bases at J, with 10 bases in the middle. Here the CDR3 DNA reads TGTGCCAGCAGCTTCCGCCGGGTTACAGATACGCAGTATTTT. Translated, it gives CASSFRRVTDTQYF.

The chain is built from TRBV5-1 and TRBJ1-2; 9 nucleotides match TRBD1. The CDR3 runs to 14 residues. Looked up from germline, CDR1 is SGHRS and CDR2 is YFSETQ. Trimming took 4 bases from V and 4 from J; bases not matched to a gene: 5. CDR3 bases: TGCGCCAGCAGCGATACAGGGGGCGGCTATGGCTACACCTTC. This codes for CASSDTGGGYGYTF.

Only a few counts were recorded for this clone. The gene calls are TRBV27 and TRBJ1-6; D is undetermined. Looked up from germline, CDR1 is MNHEY and CDR2 is SMNVEV (reference sequence). There are 16 residues in the CDR3. Trimming removed 5 bases from V and 7 bases from J, with 18 bases in between. The CDR3 nucleotides read TGTGCCAGCAGTCCACCATTGGGCAGGTTGAATTCACCCCTCCACTTT. Translated: CASSPPLGRLNSPLHF.

The chain joins TRBV2 to TRBJ1-5; 9 bases map to TRBD1. The germline V gene has CDR1 SNHLY and CDR2 FYNNEI. The CDR3 is 16 residues long. With V trimmed by 3 bases and J by 4 bases, 7 bases remained unmatched. The CDR3 bases are TGTGCCAGCAGTGATCCCCGGACAGGGGTGAATCAGCCCCAGCATTTT. Encoded protein: CASSDPRTGVNQPQHF.

In DNA, the CDR3 is TGTGCCAGCAGCTTGGGTCGGGGGAAGATTGTCGGGCAGTACTTC. Translation gives CASSLGRGKIVGQYF. V and J are TRBV5-6 and TRBJ2-7, with a weak D call TRBD2 (6 bases). Germline CDR1 is SGHDT and CDR2 is YYEEEE. The V end lost 0 bases, the J end lost 9 bases, and 19 bases lay between the germline ends. The CDR3 has 15 residues.

CDR3 bases: TGTGCCAGCAGTGAAGGGTTAGCGATTAGCACAGATACGCAGTATTTT. It encodes CASSEGLAISTDTQYF. The chain recombines TRBV2 with TRBJ2-3, with D possibly TRBD2 on 5 matching bases. This CDR3 is built from 16 residues. V lost 1 base, J lost 0 bases, and 11 bases lay in between. CDR1 and CDR2 from the germline V gene are SNHLY and FYNNEI. The full variable domain, its missing parts supplied by reference TRBV2 and TRBJ2-3, is EPEVTQTPSHQVTQMGQEVILRCVPISNHLYFYWYRQILGQKVEFLVSFYNNEISEKSEIFDDQFSVERPDGSNFTLKIRSTKLEDSAMYFCASSEGLAISTDTQYFGPGTRLTVL.

CDR3 nucleotides: TGTGCCAGCAGCTTATCGGACAGGGGGCGCACAGATACGCAGTATTTT. Its translation: CASSLSDRGRTDTQYF. The chain uses TRBV7-2 and TRBJ2-3; 11 nucleotides agree with TRBD1. V lost 2 bases and J lost 1; bases outside the gene matches: 2. Germline V gene data show CDR1 as SGHTA and CDR2 as FQGNSA. CDR3 length equals 16 residues.

This chain uses TRBV7-9 with TRBJ2-6; no clear D gene. Germline values: CDR1 SEHNR, CDR2 FQNEAQ (reference sequence). V lost 5 bases and J 4 bases, leaving 12 bases between the germline ends. The CDR3 is made up of 15 amino acids. CDR3 loop: CASSGTESGANVLTF. In DNA, the CDR3 is TGTGCCAGCAGCGGAACAGAATCCGGGGCCAACGTCCTGACTTTC.

A single count supports this clone. This chain connects TRBV9 to TRBJ1-2, with D possibly TRBD1 on 6 matching bases. Trimming shortened V by 4 bases and J by 3 bases, and 22 bases separated the two germline ends. The CDR3 has 17 residues. The germline CDR1 and CDR2 sequences are SGDLS and YYNGEE. The CDR3 protein is CASSPLGRGGAYYGYTF. The CDR3 bases are TGTGCCAGCAGCCCCCTGGGTCGGGGGGGGGCCTACTATGGCTACACCTTC.

The V gene is TRBV7-3, the J gene TRBJ2-3; TRBD2 matches at 12 bases. The CDR3 runs 18 residues. The V segment lost 5 bases and the J segment 3 bases; nucleotides outside the gene matches: 12. Germline V gene lookup returns CDR1 SGHTA and CDR2 FQGTGA. The CDR3 loop reads CASSPLPQTSGSTDTQYF. As DNA, the CDR3 is TGTGCCAGCAGCCCTTTACCCCAGACTAGCGGGAGTACAGATACGCAGTATTTT.

The sample holds a few counts of this clone. V is TRBV27 and J is TRBJ1-1, with a weak D call TRBD1 (6 bases). Looked up from germline, CDR1 is MNHEY and CDR2 is SMNVEV (reference sequence). The V end was cut by 3 bases, the J end by 4 bases, with 9 bases between. The CDR3 has 13 amino acids. Here the CDR3 DNA reads TGTGCCAGCAGTTTCGGGGGGCCCACTGAAGCTTTCTTT. It encodes CASSFGGPTEAFF.

In nucleotides, the CDR3 is TGCGCCAGCAGCCTCGACAGGGCGACTGAAGCTTTCTTT. The encoded protein is CASSLDRATEAFF. The genes are TRBV5-1 and TRBJ1-1, with 7 bases fitting TRBD1. J was trimmed by 5 bases and V by 4 bases; bases with no gene match: 5. Germline V gives CDR1 SGHRS, CDR2 YFSETQ. This CDR3 spans 13 amino acids.

Here the CDR3 reads CASSLTASYEQYF. In DNA form, the CDR3 reads TGTGCCAGCAGCTTGACAGCATCCTACGAGCAGTACTTC. V and J are TRBV7-3 and TRBJ2-7, with D tentatively TRBD1 (5 bases). Germline V gives CDR1 SGHTA, CDR2 FQGTGA. The ends were cut back, 3 bases at V and 1 base at J, with 7 bases in the middle. The CDR3 runs 13 residues.

This chain connects TRBV29-1 to TRBJ2-2; 9 bases line up with TRBD2. The germline CDR1 and CDR2 sequences are SQVTM and ANQGSEA. This CDR3 comprises 15 residues. The trim removed 2 bases at V and 4 bases at J, leaving 5 bases unmatched. The CDR3 DNA is TGCAGCGTTGAATTTAGCGGGAGCGCCACCGGGGAGCTGTTTTTT. Residues: CSVEFSGSATGELFF.

This clone was counted a few times. V and J are TRBV7-2 and TRBJ2-7; weak D call: TRBD1 (6 bases). The CDR3 loop spans 14 amino acids. Trimming removed 4 bases at V and 3 bases at J, with 13 bases between. The V gene's germline CDR1 is SGHTA and CDR2 FQGNSA. This chain's CDR3 is CASSSQVGGYEQYF. The CDR3 DNA is TGTGCCAGCAGCTCCCAGGTAGGGGGCTACGAGCAGTACTTC.

The chain employs TRBV4-1 and TRBJ2-1, with D tentatively TRBD1 (5 bases). Trimming left V 0 bases short and J 9 bases short, with 12 bases between. The CDR3 extends over 14 amino acids. In germline, CDR1 is MGHRA, CDR2 YSYEKL. In nucleotides, the CDR3 is TGCGCCAGCAGCCAAGATGAAGGGGTAGGTGAGCAGTTCTTC. It translates to CASSQDEGVGEQFF.

The table lists this clone with a count of one. The chain employs TRBV5-1 and TRBJ2-7, with 11 bases that match TRBD2. Germline CDR1 and CDR2: SGHRS and YFSETQ. CDR3 size: 15 residues. With 0 bases clipped from V and 2 bases from J, the junction kept 1 base outside the gene matches. CDR3 coding DNA: TGCGCCAGCAGCTTGGGACTAGCGGGACCCTACGAGCAGTACTTC. This codes for CASSLGLAGPYEQYF.

The J gene is TRBJ2-5, the V gene TRBV12-5; 7 bases fit TRBD1. V trimming: 1 base; J trimming: 3 bases; junction bases outside the gene matches: 5. This CDR3 has 15 amino acids. Germline V gene sequence: CDR1 LGHNT, CDR2 FRNRAP. CDR3 DNA: TGTGCTAGTGGTTTGGACGACAGGGTTGAAGAGACCCAGTACTTC. Translation: CASGLDDRVEETQYF. Supplemented by reference TRBV12-5 and TRBJ2-5, the full variable domain reads DARVTQTPRHKVTEMGQEVTMRCQPILGHNTVFWYRQTMMQGLELLAYFRNRAPLDDSGMPKDRFSAEMPDATLATLKIQPSEPRDSAVYFCASGLDDRVEETQYFGPGTRLLVL.

The rearrangement joins TRBV18 to TRBJ2-2, with 7 bases lining up with TRBD2. Germline loops: CDR1 KGHSH, CDR2 LQKENI. V shed 4 bases and J 2 bases; nucleotides not matched to a gene: 7. The CDR3 runs 16 residues. CDR3 region: CASSLLLADNTGELFF. The CDR3, as DNA: TGTGCCAGCTCACTCCTCCTAGCGGACAACACCGGGGAGCTGTTTTTT.

The chain has TRBV9 and TRBJ1-2; D gene ambiguous. Trimming pared 4 bases from V and 4 bases from J, leaving 5 bases between. CDR3 length equals 11 residues. Per the germline V gene, CDR1 is SGDLS and CDR2 is YYNGEE. CDR3 nucleotides: TGTGCCAGCAGCTCCGGCTATGGCTACACCTTC. Its translation: CASSSGYGYTF.

This chain joins TRBV7-9 and TRBJ2-7, with D unresolved. From germline, CDR1 is SEHNR and CDR2 FQNEAQ (reference sequence). V dropped 1 base and J dropped 7 bases, with 17 bases sitting between them. The CDR3 runs 15 residues. CDR3 in amino acids: CASSLVGSAVQEQYF. CDR3 nucleotide sequence: TGTGCCAGCAGCTTAGTTGGAAGTGCGGTTCAGGAGCAGTACTTC.

The gene calls are TRBV9 and TRBJ2-6, with 9 bases fitting TRBD1. The germline gives CDR1 SGDLS, CDR2 YYNGEE. The J segment lost 2 bases and the V segment lost 4 bases, leaving 10 bases of the junction unmatched. This CDR3 spans 18 amino acids. The CDR3 spells CASSPWTGEAPGANVLTF. The DNA for the CDR3 is TGTGCCAGCAGCCCTTGGACAGGGGAGGCTCCTGGGGCCAACGTCCTGACTTTC.

This clone was observed once. This chain uses TRBV10-3 with TRBJ1-2; D remains unclear. Germline V lookup: CDR1 ENHRY, CDR2 SYGVKD. This CDR3 is built from 13 residues. V lost 2 bases and J lost 2, with 6 bases in between. The CDR3 reads CAISEVENYGYTF. CDR3 nucleotides: TGTGCCATCAGTGAGGTTGAGAACTATGGCTACACCTTC.

The chain uses TRBV19 and TRBJ2-7; 10 bases match TRBD1. The V gene end was trimmed by 2 bases and the J gene end by 2 bases; junction bases not matched to a gene: 6. There are 16 residues in the CDR3. Per the germline V gene, CDR1 is LNHDA and CDR2 is SQIVND (reference sequence). This CDR3 is CASSILVGTGAYEQYF. CDR3 coding DNA: TGTGCCAGTAGTATATTGGTTGGGACAGGGGCCTACGAGCAGTACTTC.

The rearrangement uses TRBV7-2 and TRBJ2-5; 10 bases fit TRBD1. Trimming at V came to 6 bases and at J to 5 bases, leaving 6 bases not matched to a gene. CDR1 and CDR2 from the germline V gene are SGHTA and FQGNSA. The CDR3 spans 14 residues. CDR3 sequence: CASSPGTGVETQYF. DNA for the CDR3: TGTGCCAGCAGTCCCGGGACAGGGGTGGAGACCCAGTACTTC.